The 28 T cell receptor beta chains presented below share a single source sample, sequenced in a study of regulatory dendritic cells for organ transplantation. Libraries were prepared by immunoSEQ multiplex PCR; TCRdb keeps only in-frame clonotypes and omits some of them. Among tens of thousands of clones, just under 75% were seen once, and the ten largest hold about 0.96%. The sample consisted of memory CD4+ T cells from blood. Regarding subset: CD45RO+ memory T cells. The receptor source for this set is a human donor in good health.

The chain recombines TRBV18 with TRBJ1-4; D not certain. The CDR3 totals 15 residues. Trimming shortened V by 3 bases and J by 4 bases, and 12 bases separated the two germline ends. Per the germline V gene, CDR1 is KGHSH and CDR2 is LQKENI. CDR3: CASSPSRGSNEKLFF. CDR3 DNA sequence: TGTGCCAGCTCACCGAGCCGCGGAAGTAATGAAAAACTGTTTTTT. Full variable domain (missing parts from reference TRBV18 and TRBJ1-4): NAGVMQNPRHLVRRRGQEARLRCSPMKGHSHVYWYRQLPEEGLKFMVYLQKENIIDESGMPKERFSAEFPKEGPSILRIQQVVRGDSAAYFCASSPSRGSNEKLFFGSGTQLSVL.

This clone turned up a few times. The chain joins TRBV19 to TRBJ1-5, with D possibly TRBD1 on 6 matching bases. V lost 4 bases to trimming and J lost 7 bases, with 14 bases between them. The germline gives CDR1 LNHDA, CDR2 SQIVND (reference sequence). The CDR3 loop spans 14 amino acids. The DNA of the CDR3 is TGTGCCAGTAGTACCGACAGGTTTGGGCAGCCCCAGCATTTT. Translated: CASSTDRFGQPQHF.

The chain couples TRBV15 to TRBJ1-4; D may be TRBD1 (6 bases). Trimming removed 0 bases at V and 5 bases at J, with 10 bases between. In germline, CDR1 is LNHNV, CDR2 YYDKDF (reference sequence). The CDR3 has 15 residues. CDR3 region: CATSRDGQRNEKLFF. As DNA, the CDR3 is TGTGCCACCAGCAGAGACGGACAGCGAAATGAAAAACTGTTTTTT.

The chain uses TRBV29-1 and TRBJ2-3, with D possibly being TRBD2 (7 bases). This CDR3 has 15 amino acids. Trimming took 4 bases from V and 4 from J, leaving 18 bases between them. Germline CDR1 is SQVTM and CDR2 is ANQGSEA. CDR3 bases: TGCAGCGTTGGGCGGCAAGGGGGGGTCGCAGATACGCAGTATTTT. It codes for CSVGRQGGVADTQYF.

J is TRBJ1-5 and V is TRBV10-3; 9 nucleotides line up with TRBD1. Trimming took 3 bases from V and 1 from J; bases not matched to a gene: 1. Germline V gene data show CDR1 as ENHRY and CDR2 as SYGVKD. The CDR3 sequence is 15 residues long. The CDR3 nucleotides read TGTGCCATCAGTGATGACAGGGGGAGCAATCAGCCCCAGCATTTT. Translated: CAISDDRGSNQPQHF.

As for this clone: Mismatch with germline at one junction end may stem from a read error. The chain couples TRBV7-7 to TRBJ2-1, with TRBD2 matching over 11 bases. Germline CDR1 and CDR2: SSHAT and FNYEAQ (reference sequence). The CDR3 length is 15 residues. The CDR3 spells CASSLDSGGANEQFF. The CDR3 nucleotides are TGTGCTAGCAGCTTAGATAGCGGGGGGGCTAATGAGCAGTTCTTC.

This clone was recorded only once. The chain combines TRBV19 with TRBJ2-3, with a weak D call TRBD1 (6 bases). Germline values: CDR1 LNHDA, CDR2 SQIVND (reference sequence). The CDR3 runs to 15 residues. V lost 5 bases and J lost 5, with 17 bases in between. The CDR3 protein is CASSVGPDRGDTQYF. The CDR3 DNA is TGTGCCAGTAGTGTGGGCCCGGACAGAGGAGATACGCAGTATTTT.

The chain has TRBV5-1 and TRBJ1-4; D is perhaps TRBD1 (6 bases). CDR3 length: 14 amino acids. Germline V lookup: CDR1 SGHRS, CDR2 YFSETQ. The germline V and J ends were trimmed by 3 bases and 3 bases, with 9 bases remaining between them. The CDR3 coding sequence is TGCGCCAGCAGCTGGGGGCTGGCTAATGAAAAACTGTTTTTT. Its protein product is CASSWGLANEKLFF.

The chain is built from TRBV6-1 and TRBJ2-3; TRBD1 matches 7 bases. The CDR3 consists of 15 residues. The ends lost 6 bases at V and 5 bases at J; junction bases unmatched: 11. Per germline, CDR1 MNHNS and CDR2 SASEGT. The CDR3 bases are TGTGCCAGCAGAACCGGGACAGCTACACAAGATACGCAGTATTTT. This sequence encodes CASRTGTATQDTQYF.

V gene TRBV5-1 combines with J gene TRBJ1-1; D might be TRBD1 (6 bases). The CDR3 is 14 amino acids. Trimming removed 5 bases from V and 1 base from J, with 12 bases in between. Germline V gene lookup returns CDR1 SGHRS and CDR2 YFSETQ. For the CDR3, the DNA is TGCGCCAGCAGACCCGGGGGGGCGAACACTGAAGCTTTCTTT. Its protein is CASRPGGANTEAFF.

The J gene is TRBJ2-5, the V gene TRBV7-2; D might be TRBD1 (5 bases). The CDR3 runs 14 residues. CDR1 is SGHTA, CDR2 FQGNSA, per germline. Trimming took off 0 bases at V and 3 bases at J, with 8 bases between the two ends. The CDR3 is CASSLARAEETQYF. DNA for the CDR3: TGTGCCAGCAGCTTAGCCAGGGCAGAAGAGACCCAGTACTTC.

In its sample, this clone was seen a few times. The CDR3 protein is CASSPIAGETGELFF. CDR3 sequence (DNA): TGTGCCAGCTCACCAATAGCTGGAGAGACCGGGGAGCTGTTTTTT. The rearrangement joins TRBV18 to TRBJ2-2; unclear D gene. The CDR3 is 15 amino acids. CDR1 and CDR2 (germline): KGHSH, LQKENI. V lost 2 bases, J lost 5 bases, and 12 bases lay in between.

This clone was picked up a small number of times. The chain carries TRBV9 and TRBJ2-7; D is possibly TRBD2 (6 bases). CDR1 and CDR2 (germline): SGDLS, YYNGEE. Trimming took off 2 bases at V and 2 bases at J, with 14 bases between the two ends. This CDR3 contains 15 residues. The CDR3 sequence: CASSVWEDGTYEQYF. The CDR3 coding sequence is TGTGCCAGCAGCGTGTGGGAGGACGGAACCTACGAGCAGTACTTC. The full variable domain, in which reference TRBV9 and TRBJ2-7 provide the parts outside the CDR3, is DSGVTQTPKHLITATGQRVTLRCSPRSGDLSVYWYQQSLDQGLQFLIQYYNGEERAKGNILERFSAQQFPDLHSELNLSSLELGDSALYFCASSVWEDGTYEQYFGPGTRLTVT.

This clone was recorded only once. The chain is built from TRBV14 and TRBJ2-7; 7 bases fit TRBD2. Trimming took 1 base from V and 13 from J; bases not matched to a gene: 13. This CDR3 has 14 residues. Germline V gives CDR1 SGHDN, CDR2 FVKESK. The CDR3 DNA is TGTGCCAGCAGCCAAGCCGGCGGGGGTGCCCTAATTTACTTC. Translating gives CASSQAGGGALIYF. Based on the CDR3 plus reference TRBV14 and TRBJ2-7, the full variable domain is EAGVTQFPSHSVIEKGQTVTLRCDPISGHDNLYWYRRVMGKEIKFLLHFVKESKQDESGMPNNRFLAERTGGTYSTLKVQPAELEDSGVYFCASSQAGGGALIYFGPGTRLTVT.

This CDR3 reads CASSSYGFSGNTIYF. In nucleotides, the CDR3 is TGTGCCAGCAGCTCCTACGGGTTCTCTGGAAACACCATATATTTT. This chain connects TRBV7-6 to TRBJ1-3; the D is unclear. Germline CDR1 SGHVS, CDR2 FNYEAQ. The CDR3 consists of 15 residues. Trimming removed 4 bases from V and 0 bases from J, with 10 bases in between.

V usage is TRBV6-5 and J usage is TRBJ1-1, with 10 bases aligning to TRBD1. With 11 bases clipped from V and 7 bases from J, the junction kept 16 bases outside the gene matches. Germline V gene data show CDR1 as MNHEY and CDR2 as SVGAGI. There are 15 residues in the CDR3. The CDR3 DNA is TGTGCCGCCACCGACGTAACCGGGACAGGGGTTGAAGCTTTCTTT. Translated: CAATDVTGTGVEAFF.

The chain joins TRBV7-9 to TRBJ1-6, with D maybe TRBD1 (5 bases). Per the germline V gene, CDR1 is SEHNR and CDR2 is FQNEAQ (reference sequence). This CDR3 has 18 amino acids. The V gene lost 0 bases and the J gene lost 0 bases, with 12 bases spanning the gap. The CDR3 spells CASSLAGGVISYNSPLHF. CDR3 sequence (DNA): TGTGCCAGCAGCTTAGCGGGGGGGGTTATCTCCTATAATTCACCCCTCCACTTT.

The chain carries TRBV5-6 and TRBJ2-2, with TRBD1 matching over 9 bases. J gave up 4 bases and V 0 bases, and 10 bases lay outside the gene matches. Looked up from germline, CDR1 is SGHDT and CDR2 is YYEEEE. The CDR3 has 18 residues. CDR3 sequence (DNA): TGTGCCAGCAGCTTGGGTATGGGGACAGGGCTGGGCACCGGGGAGCTGTTTTTT. It specifies CASSLGMGTGLGTGELFF. The variable domain in full, completed from reference TRBV5-6 and TRBJ2-2, reads DAGVTQSPTHLIKTRGQQVTLRCSPKSGHDTVSWYQQALGQGPQFIFQYYEEEERQRGNFPDRFSGHQFPNYSSELNVNALLLGDSALYLCASSLGMGTGLGTGELFFGEGSRLTVL.

The chain couples TRBV5-1 to TRBJ1-6, with 12 nucleotides matching TRBD1. There are 16 residues in the CDR3. CDR1 and CDR2 (germline): SGHRS, YFSETQ. Trimming took 4 bases from V and 10 from J; bases not matched to a gene: 9. CDR3 bases: TGCGCCAGCAGCACAGGGACAGGGGGCGCAGAGTCACCCCTCCACTTT. It is translated as CASSTGTGGAESPLHF.

The CDR3 loop reads CASSEHGNSPLHF. CDR3 coding DNA: TGTGCCAGCAGTGAACACGGTAATTCACCCCTCCACTTT. The J gene is TRBJ1-6, the V gene TRBV6-1; D remains ambiguous. Trimming took 2 bases from V and 6 from J, leaving 5 bases between them. The CDR3 sequence is 13 residues long. Germline V CDR1 and CDR2: MNHNS, SASEGT.

This clone was counted only a few times. The genes are TRBV10-3 and TRBJ2-3; 8 positions agree with TRBD1. CDR3 length equals 15 residues. V lost 6 bases, J lost 5 bases, and 10 bases stayed unmatched. Germline lookup yields CDR1 ENHRY and CDR2 SYGVKD. In DNA form, the CDR3 reads TGTGCCATCAGACTATCAGGGGGCAATGGAGATACGCAGTATTTT. Protein sequence: CAIRLSGGNGDTQYF.

This clone has a handful of counts. The V gene is TRBV6-6, the J gene TRBJ1-1; D gene unclear. CDR1 is MNHNY, CDR2 SVGAGI, per germline (reference sequence). The length of the CDR3 is 12 residues. Trimming cost V 8 bases and J 4 bases, with 11 bases left between them. CDR3 residues: CASVLGGTEAFF. DNA of the CDR3: TGTGCCAGCGTATTAGGAGGCACTGAAGCTTTCTTT.

The V and J genes are TRBV5-6 and TRBJ2-3, with 9 bases that match TRBD1. With 3 bases clipped from V and 3 bases from J, the junction kept 8 bases outside the gene matches. Germline values: CDR1 SGHDT, CDR2 YYEEEE. This CDR3 region has 16 residues. CDR3 bases: TGTGCCAGCAGCTCGTCCGGGACAGGGTGGACAGATACGCAGTATTTT. Translation gives CASSSSGTGWTDTQYF.

Points on this clone: One end of the junction is discordant with germline, which a read error may explain. This CDR3 is also generated by other DNA sequences in the sample. The V call is TRBV7-2, the J call TRBJ2-2, with TRBD1 as a possible D gene (6 bases). Germline-derived CDR1 and CDR2 are SGHTA and FQGNSA. CDR3 length: 15 residues. CDR3 loop: CASRGRGSNTGELFF. The DNA for the CDR3 is TGTGCTAGCAGGGGTCGAGGGTCCAACACCGGGGAGCTGTTTTTT.

The genes are TRBV2 and TRBJ2-7; tentative D call: TRBD1 (6 bases). V lost 8 bases to trimming and J lost 6 bases, with 17 bases between them. From germline, CDR1 is SNHLY and CDR2 FYNNEI. The length of the CDR3 is 13 residues. Written as DNA, the CDR3 is TGTGCCAGCGGGTCGGGACACTACGGCGAGCAGTACTTC. It specifies CASGSGHYGEQYF.

This clone was counted between two and nine times. The chain combines TRBV19 with TRBJ2-6; TRBD1 matches 10 bases. V lost 4 bases and J lost 1; bases outside the gene matches: 10. This CDR3 spans 19 amino acids. Per the germline V gene, CDR1 is LNHDA and CDR2 is SQIVND (reference sequence). CDR3 loop: CASSNRWDRGGSGANVLTF. In DNA, the CDR3 is TGTGCCAGTAGTAACCGATGGGACAGGGGCGGTTCTGGGGCCAACGTCCTGACTTTC.

This chain connects TRBV5-1 to TRBJ2-5; D ambiguous. Germline loops: CDR1 SGHRS, CDR2 YFSETQ. The CDR3 length is 15 residues. The V end was cut by 0 bases, the J end by 4 bases, with 13 bases between. Here the CDR3 DNA reads TGCGCCAGCAGCTTGGAGGCGTCTAGGCGAGAGACCCAGTACTTC. Protein: CASSLEASRRETQYF.

This clone was seen only a few times. The V and J genes are TRBV5-1 and TRBJ1-1; 8 bases are shared with TRBD1. The CDR3 covers 15 residues. V was pared by 8 bases and J by 5 bases, with 14 bases of the junction left unmatched. The germline V gene has CDR1 SGHRS and CDR2 YFSETQ. CDR3 residues: CASHLGPGGKTEAFF. CDR3 bases: TGCGCCAGTCACTTGGGGCCAGGGGGCAAGACTGAAGCTTTCTTT.